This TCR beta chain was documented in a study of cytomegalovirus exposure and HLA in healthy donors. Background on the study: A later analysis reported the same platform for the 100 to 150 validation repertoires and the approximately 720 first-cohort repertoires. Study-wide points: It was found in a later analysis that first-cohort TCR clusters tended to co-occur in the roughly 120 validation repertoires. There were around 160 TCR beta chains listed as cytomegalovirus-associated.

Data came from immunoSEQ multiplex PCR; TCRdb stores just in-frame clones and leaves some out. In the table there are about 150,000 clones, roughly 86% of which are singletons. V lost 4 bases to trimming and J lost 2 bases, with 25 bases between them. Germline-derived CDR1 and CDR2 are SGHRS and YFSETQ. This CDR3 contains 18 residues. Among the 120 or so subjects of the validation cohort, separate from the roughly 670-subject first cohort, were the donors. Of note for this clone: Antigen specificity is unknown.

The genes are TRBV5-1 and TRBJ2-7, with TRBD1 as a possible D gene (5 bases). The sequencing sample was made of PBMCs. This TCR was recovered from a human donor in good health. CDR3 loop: CASSPGQGTRGQAYEQYF. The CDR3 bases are TGCGCCAGCAGCCCCGGGCAGGGTACTCGCGGCCAGGCCTACGAGCAGTACTTC.